Following are 11 T cell receptor beta chains from one sample sequenced in a study of blood T cell repertoires in COVID-19 (dated by TCRdb to 2018 to 2021). The receptor library was made with the immunoSEQ multiplex PCR assay. TCRdb carries this immuneACCESS record with in-frame sequences only. Its versions omit some clonotypes, under half of them owing to an unresolved V gene in the studies checked, with the rest unexplained. The sample data list about 180,000 clones, and around nine tenths of these were observed just once. Of the sample, approximately 13% falls within the top ten clones. The sequenced sample consisted of peripheral blood. Receptors were obtained from a woman aged 70 to 79 with COVID-19, enrolled during active disease.

This clone was seen just once. Within the sample, other DNA sequences also encode this same CDR3. The chain employs TRBV2 and TRBJ1-1, with 8 nucleotides matching TRBD1. The V gene's germline CDR1 is SNHLY and CDR2 FYNNEI. The CDR3 totals 14 residues. V dropped 2 bases and J dropped 1; count of bases not matched to a gene: 0. CDR3 sequence (DNA): TGTGCCAGCAGTGAACAGGGGGCGAACACTGAAGCTTTCTTT. Translated, it gives CASSEQGANTEAFF. Filled out from reference TRBV2 and TRBJ1-1, the complete variable domain reads EPEVTQTPSHQVTQMGQEVILRCVPISNHLYFYWYRQILGQKVEFLVSFYNNEISEKSEIFDDQFSVERPDGSNFTLKIRSTKLEDSAMYFCASSEQGANTEAFFGQGTRLTVV.

V gene TRBV7-2 combines with J gene TRBJ2-1; the match to TRBD1 covers 10 bases. The V and J ends lost 10 bases and 8 bases, in that order; junction bases with no gene match: 8. In germline, CDR1 is SGHTA, CDR2 FQGNSA. CDR3 size: 13 residues. The CDR3 is CATRDRGRHEQFF. CDR3 coding DNA: TGTGCCACCCGGGACAGGGGCCGGCATGAGCAGTTCTTC.

The chain employs TRBV7-2 and TRBJ2-7; unclear D gene. CDR1 is SGHTA and CDR2 is FQGNSA in the germline V gene. The CDR3 has 15 amino acids. The germline V and J ends were trimmed by 1 base and 0 bases, with 10 bases remaining between them. Here the CDR3 reads CASSLGERSSYEQYF. As DNA, the CDR3 is TGTGCCAGCAGCTTAGGTGAAAGGAGCTCCTACGAGCAGTACTTC.

The chain couples TRBV14 to TRBJ1-2, with TRBD1 matching over 7 bases. The CDR3 length is 15 residues. Germline CDR1 reads SGHDN; CDR2 reads FVKESK. V gave up 4 bases and J gave up 4 bases; unmatched junction bases: 9. The CDR3 DNA is TGTGCCAGCAGCCGGAGGGGGGACAGCCCCTATGGCTACACCTTC. Encoded protein: CASSRRGDSPYGYTF.

The chain employs TRBV9 and TRBJ2-3, with 9 bases identical to TRBD2. CDR1 is SGDLS and CDR2 is YYNGEE in the germline V gene. CDR3 length equals 13 residues. Trimming removed 4 bases from V and 6 bases from J; junction bases left unmatched: 3. CDR3 nucleotides: TGTGCCAGCAGCCCCGGACTAGCGGATACGCAGTATTTT. Protein: CASSPGLADTQYF.

The J gene is TRBJ2-7, the V gene TRBV5-6, with 7 bases that match TRBD1. This CDR3 spans 13 amino acids. The germline V gene encodes CDR1 SGHDT and CDR2 YYEEEE. V was pared by 2 bases and J by 3 bases, with 2 bases of the junction left unmatched. The CDR3 sequence is CASSLTGVYEQYF. Here the CDR3 DNA reads TGTGCCAGCAGCTTAACAGGGGTCTACGAGCAGTACTTC.

The chain employs TRBV18 and TRBJ2-3, with D perhaps TRBD1 (6 bases). V gave up 6 bases and J gave up 2 bases, with 15 bases separating them. This CDR3 has 15 amino acids. Germline lookup yields CDR1 KGHSH and CDR2 LQKENI. In DNA, the CDR3 is TGTGCCAGCTCCATCCAGGGGCAACTCACAGATACGCAGTATTTT. Translation gives CASSIQGQLTDTQYF.

This clone has just one count. This chain links TRBV2 with TRBJ1-2; D uncertain. The germline V gene encodes CDR1 SNHLY and CDR2 FYNNEI. The CDR3 has 12 residues. V was shortened by 8 bases and J by 7 bases, with 14 bases between the two germline ends. CDR3 in amino acids: CASGPGLVGYTF. As DNA, the CDR3 is TGTGCCAGCGGCCCAGGTCTGGTTGGCTACACCTTC.

This clone was seen a few times. The chain links TRBV9 to TRBJ1-2, with TRBD1 matching 9 bases. Germline V gene data show CDR1 as SGDLS and CDR2 as YYNGEE. This CDR3 comprises 15 residues. V was clipped by 2 bases and J by 8 bases; unmatched bases: 10. The CDR3 protein is CASSVTLQGAVGYTF. The CDR3 DNA sequence: TGTGCCAGCAGCGTTACCTTACAGGGGGCGGTCGGCTACACCTTC.

The V and J genes are TRBV7-2 and TRBJ2-3; a weak D match, TRBD1 (5 bases). There are 17 residues in the CDR3. Germline assignment: CDR1 SGHTA and CDR2 FQGNSA. Trimming left V 3 bases short and J 0 bases short, with 16 bases between. The CDR3 bases are TGTGCCAGCAGCTTTGGGAAGAGGACAAGGAGCACAGATACGCAGTATTTT. It codes for CASSFGKRTRSTDTQYF.

The chain couples TRBV5-8 to TRBJ1-1; TRBD1 matches 11 bases. This CDR3 region has 15 residues. Germline assignment: CDR1 SGHTS and CDR2 YDEGEE. The junction had 6 bases not matched to a gene; V was cut back by 4 bases and J by 4 bases. CDR3 DNA sequence: TGTGCCAGCAGCACGGACAGGGGGCGAATCACTGAAGCTTTCTTT. This gives the protein CASSTDRGRITEAFF. Full variable domain (missing parts from reference TRBV5-8 and TRBJ1-1): EAGVTQSPTHLIKTRGQQATLRCSPISGHTSVYWYQQALGLGLQFLLWYDEGEERNRGNFPPRFSGRQFPNYSSELNVNALELEDSALYLCASSTDRGRITEAFFGQGTRLTVV.